This TCR beta chain derives from a study of OX40 agonist ivuxolimab in advanced cancers. CDR1 and CDR2 from the germline V gene are SGDLS and YYNGEE. The CDR3 has 12 amino acids. The assay was immunoSEQ multiplex PCR, and TCRdb's table has in-frame clones only and misses some. Of around 60,000 clones in the sample, 89% are singletons; the top ten hold 15% to 20%. To note about this clone: The germline gene is not matched at one end of the junction; a read error may be the cause. Other DNA sequences in this sample translate to the same CDR3.

V is TRBV9 and J is TRBJ1-1, with D unresolved. The TCR was taken from an adult with an advanced solid tumor such as melanoma, head and neck, liver or kidney cancer. This material consisted of CD4+ or CD8+ T cells sorted from blood, taken in a trial of the OX40 agonist ivuxolimab. CDR3 region: CASSVADTEAFF. CDR3 DNA: TGTGCCAGCAGCGTAGCCGACACGGAAGCTTTCTTT.